This TCR beta chain comes out of a study of blood T cell repertoires in COVID-19. The assay was immunoSEQ multiplex PCR, and TCRdb's table has in-frame clones only and misses some. The sample comprises about 360,000 clones, 86% of which are singletons, and about 7.1% rests with the top ten. CDR1 is SGDLS, CDR2 YYNGEE, per germline. The CDR3 is made up of 11 amino acids. V was clipped by 3 bases and J by 8 bases, with 8 bases between them. This chain joins TRBV9 and TRBJ1-1, with a tentative D call TRBD1 (6 bases). This receptor was identified in a woman aged 55-70 years with COVID-19, enrolled during active disease. The sequenced material came from peripheral blood. The CDR3 spells CASSGTGEAFF. CDR3 sequence (DNA): TGTGCCAGCAGCGGTACAGGGGAAGCTTTCTTT.